Presented here are 3 T cell receptor beta chains from one specimen sequenced in a study of T cells after yellow fever vaccination (dated by TCRdb to about 2019). The treatment or condition label corresponds to: live attenuated yellow fever vaccine strain. Library generation was performed with 5' RACE. The sample was run on an Illumina NovaSeq 6000. The public reads were run again by TCRdb, first through fastp at Q25 and then through MiXCR, and only productive beta chains were kept. CDR3 protein sequences are deduplicated, and each keeps its most common genes and DNA. This sample lists some 260,000 distinct CDR3 sequences; around 5.2% were detected once. Roughly 3.4% of the sample comes from the top ten. Sequencing used CD4+ T cells sorted from PBMCs, obtained on the day of the yellow fever booster vaccination. The source of these receptors is a man aged 18 to 30 who received the YFV17D yellow fever vaccine.

This clonotype has only a few counts. The chain recombines TRBV27 with TRBJ1-4; D possibly corresponds to TRBD1 (5 bases). The V and J ends lost 4 bases and 4 bases respectively, with 16 bases between them. Germline V gene data show CDR1 as MNHEY and CDR2 as SMNVEV (reference sequence). CDR3 length: 16 residues. The chain's CDR3 is CASSSQGLTSNEKLFF. CDR3 bases: TGTGCCAGCAGTTCTCAGGGTCTTACCAGTAATGAAAAACTGTTTTTT.

This clonotype was seen repeatedly, ten times or more. The chain couples TRBV4-3 to TRBJ1-2; tentatively, D is TRBD1 (5 bases). The CDR3 totals 16 residues. Trimming pared 0 bases from V and 4 bases from J, leaving 15 bases between. From germline, CDR1 is LGHNA and CDR2 YSLEER. The CDR3 DNA reads as TGCGCCAGCAGCCAAGAGGGAGGGGACGTTATCTATGGCTACACCTTC. As protein: CASSQEGGDVIYGYTF.

As to this clonotype: This sequence may be a read error, since a much larger clone differs from it by one base. The chain has TRBV12-3 or TRBV12-4 and TRBJ1-1, with D perhaps matching TRBD1 (5 bases). This CDR3 is 12 amino acids long. CDR3 protein: CASSLSDTEAYF. CDR3 in DNA: TGTGCCAGCAGTTTATCGGACACTGAAGCTTACTTT.